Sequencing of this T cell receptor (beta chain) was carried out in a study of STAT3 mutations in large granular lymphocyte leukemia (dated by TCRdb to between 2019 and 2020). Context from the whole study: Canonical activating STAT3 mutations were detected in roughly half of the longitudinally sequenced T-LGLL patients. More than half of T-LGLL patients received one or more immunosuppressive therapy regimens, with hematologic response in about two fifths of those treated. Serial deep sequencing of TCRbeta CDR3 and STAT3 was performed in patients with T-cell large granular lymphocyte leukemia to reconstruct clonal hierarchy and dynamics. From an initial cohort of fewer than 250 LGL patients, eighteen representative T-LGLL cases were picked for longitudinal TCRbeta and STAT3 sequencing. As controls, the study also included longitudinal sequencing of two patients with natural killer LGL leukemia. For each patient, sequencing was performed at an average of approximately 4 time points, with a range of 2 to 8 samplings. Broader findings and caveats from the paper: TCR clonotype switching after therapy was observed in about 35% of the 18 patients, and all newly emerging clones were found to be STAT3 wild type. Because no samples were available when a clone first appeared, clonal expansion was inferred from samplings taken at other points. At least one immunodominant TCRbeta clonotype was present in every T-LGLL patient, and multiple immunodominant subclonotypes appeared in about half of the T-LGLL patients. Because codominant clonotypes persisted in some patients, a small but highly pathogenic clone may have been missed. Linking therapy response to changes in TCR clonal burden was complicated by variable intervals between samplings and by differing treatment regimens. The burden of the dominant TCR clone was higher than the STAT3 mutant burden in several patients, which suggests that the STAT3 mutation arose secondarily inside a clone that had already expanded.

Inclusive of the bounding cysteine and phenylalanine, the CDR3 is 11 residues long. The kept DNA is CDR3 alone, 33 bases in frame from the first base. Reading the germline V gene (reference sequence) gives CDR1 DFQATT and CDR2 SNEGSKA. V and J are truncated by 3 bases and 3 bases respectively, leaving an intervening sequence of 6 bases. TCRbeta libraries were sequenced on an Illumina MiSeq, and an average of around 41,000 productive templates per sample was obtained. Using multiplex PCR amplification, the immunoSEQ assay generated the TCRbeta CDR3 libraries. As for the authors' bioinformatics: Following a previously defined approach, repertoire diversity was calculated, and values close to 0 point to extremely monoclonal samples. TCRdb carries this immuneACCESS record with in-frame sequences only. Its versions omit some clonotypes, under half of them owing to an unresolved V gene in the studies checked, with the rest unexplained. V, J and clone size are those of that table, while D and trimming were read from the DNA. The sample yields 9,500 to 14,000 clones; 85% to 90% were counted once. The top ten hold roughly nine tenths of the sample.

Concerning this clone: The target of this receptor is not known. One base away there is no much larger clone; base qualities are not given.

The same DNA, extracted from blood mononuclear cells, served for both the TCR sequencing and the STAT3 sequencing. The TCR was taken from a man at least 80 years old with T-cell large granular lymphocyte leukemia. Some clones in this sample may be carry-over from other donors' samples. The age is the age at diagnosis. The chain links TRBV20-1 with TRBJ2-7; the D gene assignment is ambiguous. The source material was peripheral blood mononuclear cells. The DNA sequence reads TGCAGTGCTAGGTCCAGCTACGAGCAGTACTTC. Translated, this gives CSARSSYEQYF.